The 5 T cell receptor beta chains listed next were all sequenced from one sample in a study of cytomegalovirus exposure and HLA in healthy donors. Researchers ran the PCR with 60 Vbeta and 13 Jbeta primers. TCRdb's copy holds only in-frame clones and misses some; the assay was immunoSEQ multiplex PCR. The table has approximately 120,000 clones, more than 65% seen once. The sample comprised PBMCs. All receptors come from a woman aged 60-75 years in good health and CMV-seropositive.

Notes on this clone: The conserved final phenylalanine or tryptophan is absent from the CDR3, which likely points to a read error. Here the CDR3 DNA reads TGCGCCAGCAGCCTTCGACAAGACCCTGGAAACACCATATATCTT. This gives the protein CASSLRQDPGNTIYL. The chain recombines TRBV4-3 with TRBJ1-3; D unresolved. The CDR3 consists of 15 residues. Trimming took off 4 bases at V and 2 bases at J, with 12 bases between the two ends. Looked up from germline, CDR1 is LGHNA and CDR2 is YSLEER.

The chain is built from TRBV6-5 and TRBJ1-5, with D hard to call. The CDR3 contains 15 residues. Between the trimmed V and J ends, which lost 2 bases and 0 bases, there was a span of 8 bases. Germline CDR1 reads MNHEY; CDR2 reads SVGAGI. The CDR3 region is CASSYGRNSNQPQHF. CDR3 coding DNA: TGTGCCAGCAGTTACGGGCGTAATAGCAATCAGCCCCAGCATTTT.

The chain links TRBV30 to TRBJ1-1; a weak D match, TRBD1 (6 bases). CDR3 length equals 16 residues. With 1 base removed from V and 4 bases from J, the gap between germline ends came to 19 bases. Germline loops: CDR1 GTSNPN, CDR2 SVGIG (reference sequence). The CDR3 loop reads CAWSDLYGGSVTEAFF. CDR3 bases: TGTGCCTGGAGTGACCTTTATGGGGGCTCGGTCACTGAAGCTTTCTTT.

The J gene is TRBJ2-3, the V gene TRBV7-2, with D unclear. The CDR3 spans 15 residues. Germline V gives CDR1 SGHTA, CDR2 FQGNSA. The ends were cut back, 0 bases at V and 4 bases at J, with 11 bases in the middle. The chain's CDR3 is CASSLARRSSDTQYF. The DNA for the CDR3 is TGTGCCAGCAGCTTAGCCCGCAGATCTTCAGATACGCAGTATTTT.

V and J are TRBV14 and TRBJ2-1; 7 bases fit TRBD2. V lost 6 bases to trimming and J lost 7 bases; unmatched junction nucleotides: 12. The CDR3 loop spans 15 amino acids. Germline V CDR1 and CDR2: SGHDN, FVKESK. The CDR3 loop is CASSRSGTTVNEQFF. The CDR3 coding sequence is TGTGCCAGCAGTCGATCCGGGACTACCGTGAATGAGCAGTTCTTC.